The rows below give T cell receptor beta chains drawn from one sample of a study of T cells in Graves' hyperthyroidism and ophthalmopathy. TCRdb re-called the multiplex PCR reads through MiXCR, storing one row per CDR3 protein. The sample contains over 450,000 distinct CDR3 sequences, over 13% of which appear only once. The sequencing sample was made of blood. The receptors derive from a woman aged 18-29 years with Graves' hyperthyroidism. Both conserved end residues are part of each CDR3. Each record gives: clone size, V gene, D gene, J gene, CDR3 protein, CDR3 DNA. D genes are given only for firm matches. Some rows have no size entry. The others give once, few or many, or a class for an expanded clone.

clone size: many
V gene: TRBV3-1
D gene: NA
J gene: TRBJ2-5
CDR3 protein: CASSQDFETQYF
CDR3 DNA: TGTGCCAGCAGCCAAGATTTCGAGACCCAGTACTTC

clone size: many
V gene: TRBV5-1
D gene: TRBD1
J gene: TRBJ1-1
CDR3 protein: CASSRGTGRTMNTEAFF
CDR3 DNA: TGCGCCAGCAGCCGAGGGACAGGGAGGACGATGAACACTGAAGCTTTCTTT

clone size: NA
V gene: TRBV14
D gene: TRBD1
J gene: TRBJ2-7
CDR3 protein: CASSHYMDRVHEQYF
CDR3 DNA: TGTGCCAGCAGCCATTATATGGACAGGGTCCACGAGCAGTACTTC

clone size: NA
V gene: TRBV4-2
D gene: NA
J gene: TRBJ1-4
CDR3 protein: CASSQESGIWMGLFF
CDR3 DNA: TGTGCCAGCAGCCAGGAGTCGGGGATTTGGATGGGACTGTTTTTT

clone size: many
V gene: TRBV2
D gene: TRBD2
J gene: TRBJ2-5
CDR3 protein: CASSPRTSGSLLETQYF
CDR3 DNA: TGTGCCAGCAGTCCCCGGACTAGCGGGAGTCTCCTAGAGACCCAGTACTTC

clone size: NA
V gene: TRBV12-3/TRBV12-4
D gene: NA
J gene: TRBJ1-5
CDR3 protein: CASSSTDSNQPQHF
CDR3 DNA: TGTGCCAGCAGTTCGACAGATAGCAATCAGCCCCAGCATTTT

clone size: many
V gene: TRBV5-1
D gene: TRBD1
J gene: TRBJ2-2
CDR3 protein: CASSPGQVNTGELFF
CDR3 DNA: TGCGCCAGCAGCCCCGGACAGGTCAACACCGGGGAGCTGTTTTTT

clone size: many
V gene: TRBV3-1
D gene: TRBD2
J gene: TRBJ2-5
CDR3 protein: CASSEGPSGGQETQYF
CDR3 DNA: TGTGCCAGCAGCGAAGGGCCTAGCGGGGGGCAAGAGACCCAGTACTTC

clone size: few
V gene: TRBV6-1
D gene: NA
J gene: TRBJ1-1
CDR3 protein: CASSPTDPNTEAFF
CDR3 DNA: TGTGCCAGCAGTCCGACAGACCCGAACACTGAAGCTTTCTTT

clone size: NA
V gene: TRBV7-2
D gene: TRBD2
J gene: TRBJ2-1
CDR3 protein: CASSSLGLALFF
CDR3 DNA: TGTGCCAGCAGCTCCTTGGGACTAGCGCTGTTCTTC

clone size: many
V gene: TRBV30
D gene: NA
J gene: TRBJ2-3
CDR3 protein: CAWSPGRGGNPDTQYF
CDR3 DNA: TGTGCCTGGAGTCCGGGGCGTGGCGGGAACCCAGATACGCAGTATTTT